This T cell receptor beta chain was recorded in a study of preoperative IRX-2 immunotherapy in early breast cancer. V dropped 5 bases and J dropped 7; count of bases not matched to a gene: 6. The CDR3 is 13 residues long. Per the germline V gene, CDR1 is MNHGY and CDR2 is SAAAGT. Using immunoSEQ multiplex PCR, the repertoire was profiled, and TCRdb retains in-frame clones only, with some absent. Altogether just over 25,000 clones are present, approximately 75% being singletons, with the ten largest covering 1% to 1.5%. The treatment was: preoperative locoregional IRX-2 cytokine immunotherapy. Preoperative locoregional IRX-2 cytokine immunotherapy was tested in the phase Ib source study.

The TCR was taken from a human donor with breast cancer. This specimen consisted of lymph node tissue, obtained after IRX-2 immunotherapy. The chain carries TRBV6-8 and TRBJ1-2, with 8 positions matching TRBD1. The CDR3 is CASSPTGDGGYTF. In DNA, the CDR3 is TGTGCCAGCAGTCCGACAGGGGATGGTGGCTACACCTTC.